The clone carrying this T cell receptor (beta chain) was seen a handful of times. No antigen is known for it. One entry per CDR3 protein, called by TCRdb with MiXCR from the 5' RACE reads. The sample yields 250,000 to 300,000 distinct CDR3 sequences, roughly 17% seen once. These data are taken from a study of T-cell memory formation after mild COVID-19. Study-level findings and limits: CD4+ contracting clones lay mainly in CM and EM, CD8+ ones in EMRA. Contracting clones, day 15 to 85, had balanced CD4/CD8, and later expanders favored CD4+.

V dropped 7 bases and J dropped 7; count of bases not matched to a gene: 12. Germline V gene data show CDR1 as SGHVS and CDR2 as FNYEAQ. The CDR3 runs 15 residues. Source material: PBMCs or a T cell subset sorted from them (not recorded which). The sequence was obtained from a man younger than 35 who had mild COVID-19 (a few samples of this study predate the infection). Cell type and time point are not known. The chain combines TRBV7-6 with TRBJ2-1, with 8 positions matching TRBD2. This chain's CDR3 is CASTRTGGAGNEQFF. The CDR3 nucleotides are TGTGCCAGCACTCGAACCGGGGGGGCCGGTAATGAGCAGTTCTTC.